These 30 T cell receptor beta chains originate from one sample sequenced in a study of blood T cell repertoires in COVID-19. Measured with immunoSEQ multiplex PCR; TCRdb has only the in-frame clones, and not every one. The sample consists of some 220,000 clones, 65% to 85% of them appearing once. The sample taken for sequencing was peripheral blood. Every receptor here comes from a human donor in a cohort sampled during active COVID-19.

The chain employs TRBV28 and TRBJ2-5; 12 bases line up with TRBD1. Germline CDR1 MDHEN, CDR2 SYDVKM. Trimming removed 2 bases from V and 5 bases from J; junction bases left unmatched: 6. CDR3 length: 16 amino acids. CDR3 nucleotide sequence: TGTGCCAGCAGTTTACAAGGGACAGGGGGCTGGGAGACCCAGTACTTC. Its protein is CASSLQGTGGWETQYF.

This rearrangement joins TRBV28 to TRBJ1-3; no clear D gene. Trimming left V 3 bases short and J 4 bases short, with 4 bases between. Germline assignment: CDR1 MDHEN and CDR2 SYDVKM. The CDR3 sequence is 12 residues long. Written as DNA, the CDR3 is TGTGCCAGCAGTTTTAAAGGAAACACCATATATTTT. Its protein product is CASSFKGNTIYF.

The chain employs TRBV10-1 and TRBJ2-7; possibly TRBD2 for D (6 bases). Germline CDR1 reads WNHNN; CDR2 reads SYGVQD (reference sequence). This CDR3 is 14 amino acids long. V lost 8 bases and J lost 2, with 16 bases in between. The CDR3 DNA follows: TGCGCCAGCGGACCGGACGGGGGTACCTACGAGCAGTACTTC. This codes for CASGPDGGTYEQYF.

The chain has TRBV5-4 and TRBJ2-7; D is possibly TRBD1 (6 bases). This CDR3 has 14 amino acids. V was cut by 3 bases and J by 0 bases, with 10 bases left in between. The germline V gene encodes CDR1 SGHNT and CDR2 YYREEE (reference sequence). The CDR3 region has the DNA TGTGCCAGCAGCTCTTGGGACACCTCCTACGAGCAGTACTTC. Amino acids: CASSSWDTSYEQYF.

This clone was recorded many times. J is TRBJ2-1 and V is TRBV5-8; TRBD1 aligns across 7 bases. Germline-derived CDR1 and CDR2 are SGHTS and YDEGEE. The CDR3 spans 15 residues. With V trimmed by 3 bases and J by 0 bases, 3 bases remained unmatched. This CDR3 reads CASSSTGASYNEQFF. CDR3 nucleotide sequence: TGTGCCAGCAGCTCCACAGGGGCCTCCTACAATGAGCAGTTCTTC.

V gene TRBV5-1 combines with J gene TRBJ1-2, with 7 bases fitting TRBD1. Per germline, CDR1 SGHRS and CDR2 YFSETQ. Losses at the gene ends were 4 bases for V and 7 bases for J; bases not matched to a gene: 10. The CDR3 contains 14 residues. CDR3 protein: CASSPRQGEGGYTF. The CDR3 region has the DNA TGCGCCAGCAGCCCGAGACAGGGAGAAGGTGGCTACACCTTC.

This clone was seen at least ten times. For the CDR3, the DNA is TGCGCCAGCAGCCGGTCGGGACAGGGCACAGATACGCAGTATTTT. Residues: CASSRSGQGTDTQYF. The rearrangement links TRBV4-1 to TRBJ2-3; 8 positions match TRBD1. The V segment lost 4 bases and the J segment 1 base; nucleotides outside the gene matches: 4. CDR1 is MGHRA, CDR2 YSYEKL, per germline. There are 15 residues in the CDR3.

The gene calls are TRBV5-1 and TRBJ1-2; D ambiguous. V lost 0 bases to trimming and J lost 8 bases, with 23 bases between them. This CDR3 region has 17 residues. Germline V CDR1 and CDR2: SGHRS, YFSETQ. The CDR3 is CASSLGFRTDSSEGYTF. In nucleotides, the CDR3 is TGCGCCAGCAGCTTGGGTTTCCGGACGGACTCCTCTGAAGGCTACACCTTC.

V usage is TRBV5-6 and J usage is TRBJ1-6, with D perhaps matching TRBD1 (5 bases). Germline CDR1 SGHDT, CDR2 YYEEEE. The CDR3 is 15 residues long. The germline V and J ends were trimmed by 5 bases and 7 bases, with 16 bases remaining between them. The DNA for the CDR3 is TGTGCCAGCAGGACGGAGGGGACGGGGAATTCACCCCTCCACTTT. Translated: CASRTEGTGNSPLHF. The variable domain in full, completed from reference TRBV5-6 and TRBJ1-6, reads DAGVTQSPTHLIKTRGQQVTLRCSPKSGHDTVSWYQQALGQGPQFIFQYYEEEERQRGNFPDRFSGHQFPNYSSELNVNALLLGDSALYLCASRTEGTGNSPLHFGNGTRLTVT.

The chain uses TRBV20-1 and TRBJ1-3; maybe TRBD1 (6 bases). This CDR3 spans 17 amino acids. The V end lost 3 bases, the J end lost 0 bases, and 18 bases lay between the germline ends. The germline V gene encodes CDR1 DFQATT and CDR2 SNEGSKA (reference sequence). The CDR3 spells CSASLPDRSYSGNTIYF. The CDR3 nucleotides read TGCAGTGCTAGTCTCCCGGACAGATCGTACTCTGGAAACACCATATATTTT.

The chain links TRBV27 to TRBJ1-4, with 8 bases matching TRBD1. The CDR3 runs to 13 residues. With 8 bases clipped from V and 5 bases from J, the junction kept 4 bases outside the gene matches. The germline V gene has CDR1 MNHEY and CDR2 SMNVEV (reference sequence). Here the CDR3 reads CASGGQVNEKLFF. For the CDR3, the DNA is TGTGCCAGCGGGGGACAGGTGAATGAAAAACTGTTTTTT.

The chain has TRBV7-9 and TRBJ2-7; 9 bases agree with TRBD1. The CDR3 has 13 amino acids. In germline, CDR1 is SEHNR, CDR2 FQNEAQ (reference sequence). The V and J ends lost 5 bases and 7 bases, in that order; junction bases with no gene match: 6. CDR3 sequence (DNA): TGTGCCAGCAGCATACAGGGGGCGGGAGAGCAGTACTTC. Its translation is CASSIQGAGEQYF.

This chain uses TRBV15 with TRBJ1-4; D ambiguous. Germline V gene data show CDR1 as LNHNV and CDR2 as YYDKDF (reference sequence). The V gene lost 0 bases and the J gene lost 8 bases, with 31 bases spanning the gap. The CDR3 has 21 residues. Written as DNA, the CDR3 is TGTGCCACCAGCAGAGATATAGCGGTAACTCCGGGAAGGGCTAGGGCCGAAAAACTGTTTTTT. Its translation is CATSRDIAVTPGRARAEKLFF.

The chain is built from TRBV19 and TRBJ1-5, with D maybe TRBD1 (5 bases). The CDR3 spans 14 residues. The V gene lost 3 bases and the J gene lost 7 bases, with 13 bases spanning the gap. From germline, CDR1 is LNHDA and CDR2 SQIVND (reference sequence). The CDR3 spells CASSMGQGGQPQHF. CDR3 coding DNA: TGTGCCAGTAGTATGGGGCAGGGTGGGCAGCCCCAGCATTTT.

The V gene is TRBV6-4, the J gene TRBJ1-6; D is possibly TRBD1 (5 bases). This CDR3 is built from 14 residues. Between the trimmed V and J ends, which lost 3 bases and 8 bases, there was a span of 11 bases. Germline V gives CDR1 MRHNA, CDR2 SNTAGT. The DNA of the CDR3 is TGTGCCAGCAGTGAGCTCGGCAGGGATTCACCCCTCCACTTT. Translated: CASSELGRDSPLHF.

The chain uses TRBV9 and TRBJ2-3; D is undetermined. The CDR3 runs 12 residues. CDR1 and CDR2 (germline): SGDLS, YYNGEE. V was pared by 3 bases and J by 1 base, with 3 bases between. The CDR3 DNA follows: TGTGCCAGCAGCGCCGGCACAGATACGCAGTATTTT. Translated, it gives CASSAGTDTQYF.

The chain is built from TRBV6-5 and TRBJ1-4, with unresolved D. This CDR3 contains 15 residues. The V end was cut by 5 bases, the J end by 5 bases, with 15 bases between. Germline loops: CDR1 MNHEY, CDR2 SVGAGI. The CDR3 reads CASSTVGVRNEKLFF. The CDR3 nucleotides read TGTGCCAGCAGTACCGTCGGGGTTAGGAATGAAAAACTGTTTTTT.

The chain is built from TRBV5-4 and TRBJ1-2; 7 bases are shared with TRBD1. Germline lookup yields CDR1 SGHNT and CDR2 YYREEE (reference sequence). J was trimmed by 6 bases and V by 0 bases; bases with no gene match: 8. The CDR3 is 15 residues long. CDR3 in DNA: TGTGCCAGCAGCTTGGTAGGAGGGGGCTCGAATGGCTACACCTTC. This sequence encodes CASSLVGGGSNGYTF.

The chain is built from TRBV5-1 and TRBJ2-1; 7 bases are shared with TRBD2. The ends lost 4 bases at V and 1 base at J; junction bases unmatched: 14. The CDR3 totals 18 residues. Per germline, CDR1 SGHRS and CDR2 YFSETQ. CDR3 residues: CASSSGTPRAGSYNEQFF. The CDR3 nucleotides read TGCGCCAGCAGCAGTGGGACTCCCCGAGCGGGATCCTACAATGAGCAGTTCTTC.

This sequence joins TRBV6-5 and TRBJ1-1, with 7 bases lining up with TRBD1. The germline V gene has CDR1 MNHEY and CDR2 SVGAGI. V dropped 6 bases and J dropped 10; count of bases not matched to a gene: 8. The CDR3 is 12 amino acids. CDR3 sequence (DNA): TGTGCCAGCAGCCCACCGGGACAGAGAGCTTTCTTT. This gives the protein CASSPPGQRAFF.

V usage is TRBV7-2 and J usage is TRBJ2-4; D uncertain. CDR1 is SGHTA, CDR2 FQGNSA, per germline. Trimming took 4 bases from V and 7 from J, leaving 8 bases between them. The CDR3 is 12 residues long. In nucleotides, the CDR3 is TGTGCCAGCAGCTCCTCCCCGAACATTCAGTACTTC. It specifies CASSSSPNIQYF.

This rearrangement joins TRBV25-1 to TRBJ1-1, with TRBD1 as a possible D gene (5 bases). This CDR3 is built from 14 residues. CDR1 and CDR2 (germline): MGHDK, SYGVNS. Trimming took 0 bases from V and 2 from J, leaving 7 bases between them. The CDR3 DNA follows: TGTGCCAGCAGTGAATACGGGACTAACACTGAAGCTTTCTTT. This encodes CASSEYGTNTEAFF.

This sequence joins TRBV6-5 and TRBJ2-7; possibly TRBD1 for D (5 bases). The CDR3 is made up of 12 amino acids. CDR1 is MNHEY, CDR2 SVGAGI, per germline. Trimming took 6 bases from V and 5 from J, leaving 11 bases between them. The CDR3 is CASRPSGNEQYF. CDR3 nucleotide sequence: TGTGCCAGCAGACCTTCAGGGAACGAGCAGTACTTC.

To note about this clone: Other DNA sequences in the sample encode the same CDR3. V and J are TRBV11-3 and TRBJ2-5; the D gene is possibly TRBD2 (5 bases). V lost 3 bases, J lost 4 bases, and 6 bases lay in between. Germline CDR1 SGHNT, CDR2 YENEEA. The CDR3 sequence is 12 residues long. CDR3 nucleotide sequence: TGTGCCAGCAGCTTGGGGAGAGAGACCCAGTACTTC. Its protein is CASSLGRETQYF.

This clone was detected once. The DNA for the CDR3 is TGTGCCGGAAAACGGGATGGGGTCACTGAAGCTTTCTTT. As protein: CAGKRDGVTEAFF. The chain joins TRBV30 to TRBJ1-1; D call uncertain. V gave up 8 bases and J gave up 4 bases, with 17 bases separating them. This CDR3 has 13 amino acids. Germline V gene data show CDR1 as GTSNPN and CDR2 as SVGIG (reference sequence).

CDR3 sequence reads: CAGSSGRGFGAGELFF. DNA of the CDR3: TGTGCGGGTTCTAGCGGGAGGGGATTCGGGGCCGGGGAGCTGTTTTTT. V gene TRBV6-6 combines with J gene TRBJ2-2; 12 bases are a match to TRBD2. Germline lookup yields CDR1 MNHNY and CDR2 SVGAGI (reference sequence). This CDR3 is built from 16 residues.

The rearrangement uses TRBV30 and TRBJ2-3; TRBD1 matches 8 bases. V gave up 3 bases and J gave up 2 bases; unmatched junction bases: 7. CDR1 and CDR2 (germline): GTSNPN, SVGIG (reference sequence). This CDR3 region has 15 residues. CDR3 bases: TGTGCCTGGAGGGAACAGGGGGGCGTCACAGATACGCAGTATTTT. Amino acid sequence: CAWREQGGVTDTQYF.

This clone was observed a single time. V and J are TRBV24-1 and TRBJ2-3, with a tentative D call TRBD2 (7 bases). CDR1 and CDR2 from the germline V gene are KGHDR and SFDVKD. V was shortened by 1 base and J by 2 bases, with 12 bases between the two germline ends. The CDR3 runs 16 residues. CDR3 nucleotide sequence: TGTGCCACCAGTGATTTAAGGGGGGGAGACACAGATACGCAGTATTTT. The encoded protein is CATSDLRGGDTDTQYF.

The J gene is TRBJ2-7, the V gene TRBV30; 7 nucleotides align to TRBD2. CDR3 length: 14 residues. The V segment lost 1 base and the J segment 4 bases; nucleotides outside the gene matches: 7. Germline V gene data show CDR1 as GTSNPN and CDR2 as SVGIG (reference sequence). The chain's CDR3 is CAWSAMASGYEQYF. DNA for the CDR3: TGTGCCTGGAGTGCGATGGCTAGCGGTTACGAGCAGTACTTC.

Only one count was recorded for this clone. The CDR3 region is CASSPQGAEAFF. Here the CDR3 DNA reads TGTGCCAGCAGCCCCCAGGGCGCTGAAGCTTTCTTT. The V call is TRBV9, the J call TRBJ1-1; tentative D call: TRBD1 (5 bases). The germline V gene encodes CDR1 SGDLS and CDR2 YYNGEE. There are 12 residues in the CDR3. V was pared by 4 bases and J by 6 bases, with 10 bases between.